This T cell receptor beta chain was sequenced during a study of blood T cells in healthy people across ages. As regards this clonotype: The antigen remains unidentified.

The study, taken as a whole, reports: With naive T cell percentage, TCR beta diversity showed a strong correlation.

A second PCR, run for about 7 to 12 cycles, used a sample-barcoded 5' primer plus a J-beta primer mix. TCRdb independently ran MiXCR on the 5' RACE reads; one entry per CDR3 protein. The sample consists of roughly 550,000 distinct CDR3 sequences, approximately 25% of them appearing once. These records were also assigned to another study, of T cells of mothers and their children. That source adds: In the second PCR, M1S primer introduced barcodes and 2-4 random bases.

Sequencing used blood. The sequence was collected from a boy between 10 and 17 years old in good health.

The CDR3 DNA reads as TGTGCCAGCAGCGTAGACCTAAACCAGGGCTACACCTTC. This encodes CASSVDLNQGYTF. The chain recombines TRBV9 with TRBJ1-2; D not resolved. The germline V gene encodes CDR1 SGDLS and CDR2 YYNGEE. The V end was cut by 0 bases, the J end by 8 bases, with 11 bases between. The CDR3 extends over 13 amino acids.